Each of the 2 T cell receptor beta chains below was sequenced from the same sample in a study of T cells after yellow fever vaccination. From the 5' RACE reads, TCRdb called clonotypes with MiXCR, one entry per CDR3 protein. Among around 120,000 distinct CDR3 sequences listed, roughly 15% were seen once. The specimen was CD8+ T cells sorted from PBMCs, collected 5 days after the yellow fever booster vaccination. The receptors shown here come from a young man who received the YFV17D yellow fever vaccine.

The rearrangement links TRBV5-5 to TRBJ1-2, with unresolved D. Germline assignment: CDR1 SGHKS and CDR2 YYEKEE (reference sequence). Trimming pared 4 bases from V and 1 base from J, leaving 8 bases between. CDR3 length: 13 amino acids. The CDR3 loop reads CASSLSVNYGYTF. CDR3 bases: TGTGCCAGCAGCCTGTCAGTTAACTATGGCTACACCTTC.

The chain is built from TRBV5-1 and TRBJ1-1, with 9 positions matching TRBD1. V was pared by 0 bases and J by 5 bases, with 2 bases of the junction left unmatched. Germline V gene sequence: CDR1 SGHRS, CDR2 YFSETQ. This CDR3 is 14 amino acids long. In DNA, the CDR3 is TGCGCCAGCAGCTTGGGGACAGGGGTAACTGAAGCTTTCTTT. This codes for CASSLGTGVTEAFF.